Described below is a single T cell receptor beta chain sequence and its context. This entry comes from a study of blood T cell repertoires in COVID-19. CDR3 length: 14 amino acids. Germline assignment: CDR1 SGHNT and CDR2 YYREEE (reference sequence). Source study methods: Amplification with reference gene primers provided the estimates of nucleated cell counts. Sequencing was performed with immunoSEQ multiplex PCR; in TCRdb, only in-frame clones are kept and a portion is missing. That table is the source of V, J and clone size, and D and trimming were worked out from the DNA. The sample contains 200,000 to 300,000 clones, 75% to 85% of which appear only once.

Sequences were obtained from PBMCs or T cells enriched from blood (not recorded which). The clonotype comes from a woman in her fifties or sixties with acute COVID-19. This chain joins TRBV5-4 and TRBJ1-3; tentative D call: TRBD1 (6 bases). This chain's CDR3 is CAGGIQGGGNTIYF. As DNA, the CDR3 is TGTGCAGGTGGTATCCAAGGGGGAGGAAACACCATATATTTT.